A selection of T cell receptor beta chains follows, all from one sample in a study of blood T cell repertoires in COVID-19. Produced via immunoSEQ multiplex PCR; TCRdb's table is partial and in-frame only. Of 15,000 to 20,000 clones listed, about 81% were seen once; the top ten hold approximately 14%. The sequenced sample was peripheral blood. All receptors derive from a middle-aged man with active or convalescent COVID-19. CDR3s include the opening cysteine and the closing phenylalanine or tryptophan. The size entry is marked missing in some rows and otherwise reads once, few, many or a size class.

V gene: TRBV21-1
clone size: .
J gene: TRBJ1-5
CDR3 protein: CASNKGQGGDYSNQPQHF

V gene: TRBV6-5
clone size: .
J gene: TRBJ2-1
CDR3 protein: CASRLGLGEQFF

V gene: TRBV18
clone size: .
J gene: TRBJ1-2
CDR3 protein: CASSPTGTVGYTF

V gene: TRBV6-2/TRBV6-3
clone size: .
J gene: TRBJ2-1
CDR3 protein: CASSFDSSYNEQFF

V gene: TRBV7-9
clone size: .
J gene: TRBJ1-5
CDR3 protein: CASQRDRDDQPQHF

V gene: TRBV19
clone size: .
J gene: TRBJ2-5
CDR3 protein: CASSPGSSGETQYF

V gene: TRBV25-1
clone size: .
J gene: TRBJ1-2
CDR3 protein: CASSPLRGNIYGYTF

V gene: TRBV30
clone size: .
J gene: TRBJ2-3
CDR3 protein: CAWRGGISTDTQYF

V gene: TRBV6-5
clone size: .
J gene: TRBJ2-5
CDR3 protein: CASSRPGQGEETQYF

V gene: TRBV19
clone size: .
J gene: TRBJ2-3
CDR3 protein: CASSKLDRVTDTQYF

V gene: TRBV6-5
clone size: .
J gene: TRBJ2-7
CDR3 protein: CASSSLRGVSYEQYF

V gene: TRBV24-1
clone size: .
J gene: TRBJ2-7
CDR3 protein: CATVPPAGIMYEQYF

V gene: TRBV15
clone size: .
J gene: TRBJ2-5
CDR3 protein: CATSSKRGQVFRGETQYF

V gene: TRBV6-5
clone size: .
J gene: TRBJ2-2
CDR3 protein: CASSYSGGSTGELFF

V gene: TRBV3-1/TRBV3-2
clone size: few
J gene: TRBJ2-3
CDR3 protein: CASSQVYTDTQYF

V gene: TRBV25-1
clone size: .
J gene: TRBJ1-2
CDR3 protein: CASSDLTGVNRGYTF

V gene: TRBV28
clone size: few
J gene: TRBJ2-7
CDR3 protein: CASSFRTDAYEQYF

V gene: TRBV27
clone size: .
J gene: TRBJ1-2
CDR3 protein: CASSLMTGTGYGYTF

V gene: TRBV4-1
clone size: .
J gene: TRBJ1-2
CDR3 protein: CASSQVFRESYGYTF

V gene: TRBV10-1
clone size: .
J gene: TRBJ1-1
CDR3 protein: CASSELRGSRNTEAFF

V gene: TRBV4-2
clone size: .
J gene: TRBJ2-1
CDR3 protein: CASSQDQRGGRNEQFF

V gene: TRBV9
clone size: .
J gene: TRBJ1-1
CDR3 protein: CASSISGMNTEAFF

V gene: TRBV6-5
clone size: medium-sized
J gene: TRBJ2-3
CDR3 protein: CASSYSGGPTTDTQYF

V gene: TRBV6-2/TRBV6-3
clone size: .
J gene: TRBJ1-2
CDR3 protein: CASSTRGRPYGYTF

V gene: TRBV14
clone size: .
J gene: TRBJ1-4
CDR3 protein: CASSLWENEKLFF

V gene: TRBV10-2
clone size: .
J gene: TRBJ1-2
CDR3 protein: CASSDSYGYTF

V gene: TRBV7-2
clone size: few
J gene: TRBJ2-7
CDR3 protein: CASSFKDFTYEQYF

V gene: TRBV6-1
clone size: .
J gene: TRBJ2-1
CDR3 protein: CASSEILAALHNEQFF

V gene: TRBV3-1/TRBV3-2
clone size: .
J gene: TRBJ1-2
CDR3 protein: CASSQEALGREYGYTF

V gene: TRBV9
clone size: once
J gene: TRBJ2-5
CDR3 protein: CASSAEGRGWETQYF

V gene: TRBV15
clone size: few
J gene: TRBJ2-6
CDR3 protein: CATRKGTGTGYSGANVLTF

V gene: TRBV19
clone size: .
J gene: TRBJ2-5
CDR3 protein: CASSVTGGVETQYF

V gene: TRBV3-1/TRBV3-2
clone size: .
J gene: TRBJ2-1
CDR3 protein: CASSLQGAWNEQFF

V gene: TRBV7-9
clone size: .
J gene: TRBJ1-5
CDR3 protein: CASSLGTGKQPQHF

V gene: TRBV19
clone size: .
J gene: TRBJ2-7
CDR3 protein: CASSKAGEQYF

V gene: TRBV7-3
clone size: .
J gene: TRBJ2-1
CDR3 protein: CASSPRPSGKPYNEQFF

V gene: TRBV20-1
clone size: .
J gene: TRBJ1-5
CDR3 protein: CSATETGDNQPQHF

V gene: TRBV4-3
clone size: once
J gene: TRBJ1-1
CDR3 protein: CASSQGVRGGVNTEAFF

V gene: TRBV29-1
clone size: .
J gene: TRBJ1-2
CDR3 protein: CSVTQTRQGFGYTF

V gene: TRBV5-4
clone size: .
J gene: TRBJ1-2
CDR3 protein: CASSLMGARYGYTF